These 30 T cell receptor beta chains originate from one sample sequenced in a study of cytomegalovirus exposure and HLA in healthy donors. PCR amplification relied on 60 Vbeta primers (plus 13 Jbeta primers). Clones were sequenced by immunoSEQ multiplex PCR, and TCRdb holds only the in-frame ones, with some missing. The data hold about 130,000 clones, with about 73% observed a single time. The sequenced material came from PBMCs. These receptor sequences come from a human donor in good health.

This clone was detected only a few times. The same CDR3 is also encoded by other DNA sequences in this sample. The rearrangement links TRBV5-1 to TRBJ1-1, with D perhaps TRBD1 (6 bases). Germline values: CDR1 SGHRS, CDR2 YFSETQ. Trimming pared 1 base from V and 4 bases from J, leaving 26 bases between. The CDR3 length is 19 residues. The CDR3 protein is CASSLPSGARTHWATEAFF. CDR3 DNA sequence: TGCGCCAGCAGCTTGCCCTCAGGGGCGAGGACGCACTGGGCCACTGAAGCTTTCTTT.

The V gene is TRBV6-1, the J gene TRBJ1-1, with TRBD1 as a possible D gene (5 bases). V lost 8 bases and J 5 bases, leaving 12 bases between the germline ends. Germline V lookup: CDR1 MNHNS, CDR2 SASEGT. The CDR3 is 12 residues long. CDR3 bases: TGTGCCAGCTGCAGCTCAGGGACTGAAGCTTTCTTT. Protein sequence: CASCSSGTEAFF.

The chain combines TRBV4-3 with TRBJ2-7, with D possibly TRBD1 on 6 matching bases. The V end lost 3 bases, the J end lost 0 bases, and 12 bases lay between the germline ends. CDR3 size: 15 residues. Germline V gene lookup returns CDR1 LGHNA and CDR2 YSLEER. The CDR3 nucleotides are TGCGCCAGCAGCCAGGGGACAAGGAGCTCCTACGAGCAGTACTTC. Translation gives CASSQGTRSSYEQYF.

The J gene is TRBJ2-1, the V gene TRBV9; 7 bases agree with TRBD2. The germline V gene encodes CDR1 SGDLS and CDR2 YYNGEE. The CDR3 spans 14 residues. V was pared by 0 bases and J by 10 bases, with 7 bases of the junction left unmatched. CDR3 residues: CASSVGEGRSEQFF. CDR3 in DNA: TGTGCCAGCAGCGTAGGGGAGGGGAGAAGCGAGCAGTTCTTC.

This clone was seen a few times. The J gene is TRBJ2-7, the V gene TRBV9; 7 bases align to TRBD2. V lost 0 bases and J lost 2; bases outside the gene matches: 5. Looked up from germline, CDR1 is SGDLS and CDR2 is YYNGEE. The CDR3 length is 15 residues. The CDR3 reads CASSVESGETYEQYF. In DNA, the CDR3 is TGTGCCAGCAGCGTAGAAAGCGGGGAAACCTACGAGCAGTACTTC. Filled out from reference TRBV9 and TRBJ2-7, the complete variable domain reads DSGVTQTPKHLITATGQRVTLRCSPRSGDLSVYWYQQSLDQGLQFLIQYYNGEERAKGNILERFSAQQFPDLHSELNLSSLELGDSALYFCASSVESGETYEQYFGPGTRLTVT.

The rearrangement links TRBV25-1 to TRBJ2-1; 11 bases match TRBD2. The germline V gene has CDR1 MGHDK and CDR2 SYGVNS. The CDR3 extends over 18 amino acids. The trim removed 5 bases at V and 6 bases at J, leaving 15 bases unmatched. The CDR3 region has the DNA TGTGCCAGCAGTCCGTCGTCTAGCGGGAGGCTCAGGTCCAATGAGCAGTTCTTC. This translates into CASSPSSSGRLRSNEQFF.

This chain links TRBV7-6 with TRBJ2-3; 9 bases agree with TRBD2. In germline, CDR1 is SGHVS, CDR2 FNYEAQ. The CDR3 has 16 residues. Losses at the gene ends were 1 base for V and 2 bases for J; bases not matched to a gene: 4. CDR3 loop: CASSLVAGGFTDTQYF. The CDR3 region has the DNA TGTGCCAGCAGCTTAGTTGCGGGAGGGTTCACAGATACGCAGTATTTT.

V gene TRBV7-2 combines with J gene TRBJ1-2; TRBD1 might be the D (6 bases). The V end was cut by 4 bases, the J end by 8 bases, with 11 bases between. Germline V gene sequence: CDR1 SGHTA, CDR2 FQGNSA. The CDR3 covers 12 residues. CDR3 sequence (DNA): TGTGCCAGCAGCTCATACAGGGACGGCTACACCTTC. Protein: CASSSYRDGYTF.

V and J are TRBV7-6 and TRBJ2-2, with 10 bases lining up with TRBD1. This CDR3 has 16 amino acids. Unmatched junction bases numbered 4, after V lost 2 bases and J lost 4 bases. Looked up from germline, CDR1 is SGHVS and CDR2 is FNYEAQ. The CDR3 protein is CASSLYRDRGTGELFF. CDR3 in DNA: TGTGCCAGCAGCTTATACCGGGACAGGGGCACCGGGGAGCTGTTTTTT.

This sequence joins TRBV6-5 and TRBJ1-2; the D is unclear. The length of the CDR3 is 12 residues. Per germline, CDR1 MNHEY and CDR2 SVGAGI. V was shortened by 5 bases and J by 5 bases, with 9 bases between the two germline ends. CDR3 sequence: CASSARRYGYTF. In nucleotides, the CDR3 is TGTGCCAGCAGTGCCCGGAGATATGGCTACACCTTC.

The chain joins TRBV28 to TRBJ1-2; 7 nucleotides agree with TRBD1. CDR1 is MDHEN, CDR2 SYDVKM, per germline. The CDR3 runs to 12 residues. V was clipped by 5 bases and J by 7 bases; unmatched bases: 4. CDR3 DNA: TGTGCCAGCAGTAGGGGGCCTAGTGGCTACACCTTC. It translates to CASSRGPSGYTF.

The CDR3 sequence: CAISENYETGELFF. The CDR3 nucleotides read TGTGCCATCAGTGAAAACTATGAGACCGGGGAGCTGTTTTTT. The V gene is TRBV10-3, the J gene TRBJ2-2; D gene ambiguous. Germline V gene data show CDR1 as ENHRY and CDR2 as SYGVKD. This CDR3 is 14 amino acids long. Between the trimmed V and J ends, which lost 3 bases and 5 bases, there was a span of 10 bases.

The CDR3 is CASSLAERTYEQYF. The CDR3 DNA follows: TGCGCCAGCAGCTTGGCCGAGCGGACCTACGAGCAGTACTTC. The rearrangement joins TRBV5-1 to TRBJ2-7, with D tentatively TRBD2 (5 bases). This CDR3 spans 14 amino acids. CDR1 and CDR2 (germline): SGHRS, YFSETQ. Trimming left V 0 bases short and J 2 bases short, with 9 bases between.

V and J are TRBV7-2 and TRBJ2-7; 8 bases map to TRBD2. CDR1 is SGHTA, CDR2 FQGNSA, per germline. This CDR3 region has 15 residues. With 4 bases clipped from V and 3 bases from J, the junction kept 8 bases outside the gene matches. The CDR3 coding sequence is TGTGCCAGCAGCTCCCAAGCGGGAGTCGGCTACGAGCAGTACTTC. This sequence encodes CASSSQAGVGYEQYF.

This chain joins TRBV5-4 and TRBJ2-1; 9 nucleotides line up with TRBD2. Germline assignment: CDR1 SGHNT and CDR2 YYREEE (reference sequence). There are 16 residues in the CDR3. J gave up 7 bases and V 1 base, and 9 bases lay outside the gene matches. CDR3 residues: CASSLPSASGANEQFF. The DNA for the CDR3 is TGTGCCAGCAGCTTGCCCTCGGCTAGCGGGGCTAATGAGCAGTTCTTC.

The CDR3 loop reads CASSFSTNEKLFF. The CDR3 nucleotides are TGTGCCAGCAGCTTCTCAACTAATGAAAAACTGTTTTTT. The gene calls are TRBV5-4 and TRBJ1-4; D is unresolved. Germline V gene lookup returns CDR1 SGHNT and CDR2 YYREEE (reference sequence). The CDR3 is 13 residues long. V shed 2 bases and J shed 0 bases, with 2 bases lying between them.

This clone has a single count. This chain connects TRBV5-1 to TRBJ2-2; 8 bases fit TRBD1. J lost 0 bases, V lost 4 bases, and 11 bases had no gene match. Germline CDR1 and CDR2: SGHRS and YFSETQ. The CDR3 totals 18 residues. In nucleotides, the CDR3 is TGCGCCAGCAGCCTACAACCCAGGGGGCTCGCGAACACCGGGGAGCTGTTTTTT. Encoded protein: CASSLQPRGLANTGELFF.

This clone came up a few times. The chain uses TRBV28 and TRBJ2-7; TRBD1 matches 7 bases. V shed 3 bases and J 0 bases; nucleotides not matched to a gene: 5. CDR3 length: 15 amino acids. From germline, CDR1 is MDHEN and CDR2 SYDVKM. CDR3 sequence (DNA): TGTGCCAGCAGTTTCCCGACAGGGAGCTCCTACGAGCAGTACTTC. It codes for CASSFPTGSSYEQYF.

The chain joins TRBV18 to TRBJ2-5; TRBD1 matches 10 bases. The germline V gene encodes CDR1 KGHSH and CDR2 LQKENI. V shed 3 bases, J shed 1 base, and the junction held 2 bases outside the gene matches. CDR3 length equals 15 residues. CDR3 in amino acids: CASSPRTGGQETQYF. CDR3 nucleotide sequence: TGTGCCAGCTCACCGCGGACAGGGGGCCAAGAGACCCAGTACTTC.

In this sample, this clone turned up a few times. The chain links TRBV18 to TRBJ1-1; D uncertain. V was cut by 0 bases and J by 11 bases, with 19 bases left in between. This CDR3 has 15 amino acids. Germline V gene data show CDR1 as KGHSH and CDR2 as LQKENI. For the CDR3, the DNA is TGTGCCAGCTCACCACCGTCGGTCCCCGCATCTCTGGCTTTCTTT. Its translation: CASSPPSVPASLAFF.

Only a few counts were recorded for this clone. This chain uses TRBV7-3 with TRBJ2-3, with TRBD2 matching 7 bases. Germline CDR1 and CDR2: SGHTA and FQGTGA. Trimming cost V 7 bases and J 0 bases; bases outside gene matches: 7. This CDR3 is 15 amino acids long. CDR3 DNA: TGTGCCAGCACCAAGGGGCGGGAGAGCACAGATACGCAGTATTTT. Encoded protein: CASTKGRESTDTQYF.

This chain links TRBV5-4 with TRBJ1-1, with 7 nucleotides matching TRBD1. CDR3 length equals 13 residues. Germline V gene lookup returns CDR1 SGHNT and CDR2 YYREEE (reference sequence). The V gene end was trimmed by 8 bases and the J gene end by 0 bases; junction bases not matched to a gene: 4. CDR3 sequence (DNA): TGTGCCAGTCAGACAGGGATGAACACTGAAGCTTTCTTT. Its translation is CASQTGMNTEAFF.

The chain employs TRBV11-1 and TRBJ2-3; 12 positions agree with TRBD2. CDR3 length equals 19 residues. V gave up 1 base and J gave up 1 base; unmatched junction bases: 9. Per germline, CDR1 SGHAT and CDR2 FQDESV (reference sequence). The CDR3 nucleotides are TGTGCCAGCAGCTTAGGTCGCAGACTAGCGGGAGACGGCACAGATACGCAGTATTTT. This gives the protein CASSLGRRLAGDGTDTQYF. Looking up the rest from reference TRBV11-1 and TRBJ2-3 gives the full variable domain: EAEVAQSPRYKITEKSQAVAFWCDPISGHATLYWYRQILGQGPELLVQFQDESVVDDSQLPKDRFSAERLKGVDSTLKIQPAELGDSAMYLCASSLGRRLAGDGTDTQYFGPGTRLTVL.

The genes are TRBV18 and TRBJ1-3; 8 positions agree with TRBD1. The CDR3 is 17 residues long. Germline V lookup: CDR1 KGHSH, CDR2 LQKENI. V gave up 4 bases and J gave up 4 bases; unmatched junction bases: 12. CDR3 region: CASSQDRAPSLGNTIYF. The CDR3 DNA reads as TGTGCCAGCTCACAGGACAGGGCCCCGTCCCTCGGAAACACCATATATTTT.

This clone was found a few times. The chain recombines TRBV9 with TRBJ2-2; possibly TRBD1 for D (6 bases). V was clipped by 3 bases and J by 9 bases, with 18 bases between them. The CDR3 has 15 residues. Per the germline V gene, CDR1 is SGDLS and CDR2 is YYNGEE. CDR3 loop: CASSGRGSRPRELFF. The CDR3 coding sequence is TGTGCCAGCAGCGGTAGGGGGAGCCGCCCTCGGGAGCTGTTTTTT.

The chain couples TRBV30 to TRBJ2-3; 9 bases match TRBD1. Trimming at V came to 5 bases and at J to 3 bases, leaving 12 bases not matched to a gene. The CDR3 covers 16 residues. The germline gives CDR1 GTSNPN, CDR2 SVGIG (reference sequence). CDR3 region: CAWGPGTGKRTDTQYF. The CDR3 coding sequence is TGTGCCTGGGGGCCGGGGACAGGGAAAAGGACAGATACGCAGTATTTT.

The chain employs TRBV20-1 and TRBJ2-1; D ambiguous. This CDR3 spans 11 amino acids. Germline CDR1 reads DFQATT; CDR2 reads SNEGSKA (reference sequence). With 4 bases removed from V and 8 bases from J, the gap between germline ends came to 9 bases. CDR3 region: CSATNEDEQFF. The CDR3 region has the DNA TGCAGTGCTACTAATGAGGATGAGCAGTTCTTC.

This clone has just one count. The chain joins TRBV2 to TRBJ1-3; 8 nucleotides match TRBD1. V was clipped by 6 bases and J by 9 bases; unmatched bases: 19. In germline, CDR1 is SNHLY, CDR2 FYNNEI. CDR3 length equals 17 residues. The CDR3: CASSRSPSFGQGVTIYF. As DNA, the CDR3 is TGTGCCAGCAGCCGCTCCCCCTCGTTCGGACAGGGTGTCACCATATATTTT.

The V gene is TRBV2, the J gene TRBJ1-4; 8 bases match TRBD1. V lost 6 bases and J lost 0; bases outside the gene matches: 6. This CDR3 has 16 residues. CDR1 is SNHLY, CDR2 FYNNEI, per germline. The CDR3 DNA sequence: TGTGCCAGCAGACGACAGGGGCGTGCAACTAATGAAAAACTGTTTTTT. It codes for CASRRQGRATNEKLFF.

This chain connects TRBV7-2 to TRBJ1-4; D is unclear. The V end was cut by 5 bases, the J end by 7 bases, with 14 bases between. This CDR3 comprises 14 residues. CDR1 SGHTA and CDR2 FQGNSA come from the germline V gene. Written as DNA, the CDR3 is TGTGCCAGCAGCCGCGACGGGTCTAGTGAAAAACTGTTTTTT. This encodes CASSRDGSSEKLFF.